The entry below gives a single T cell receptor beta chain sequence along with its context. Its antigen remains undetermined. Base-call qualities are not available, and no considerably larger clone is one nucleotide away. This sample is drawn from a study of cytomegalovirus exposure and HLA in healthy donors (dated by TCRdb to about 2017). Regarding the research as a whole: In an earlier analysis of 587 of the donors, approximately 300 Gb of sequence data and 90 million to 130 million unique TCR beta sequences from about 179 million T cells were reported. All discovery cohort repertoires had been generated using a single sequencing platform. Approximately 330 gigabases of sequencing data and roughly 81 million unique TCR sequences made up an early release that covered several hundred HLA-typed donors. In a later genetic analysis, genome-wide SNP genotypes for about three fifths of the roughly 670 donors were used, and that subset was treated as a discovery cohort. An earlier analysis of some 500 of the donors used high-throughput TCR beta sequencing to judge whether each TCR beta V gene segment behaved as functional or pseudogenic. The study used immunosequencing to profile the T cell repertoires of 600 to 850 subjects and linked those repertoires to cytomegalovirus serostatus. The study was designed to test whether signatures of past pathogen exposure could be identified by cataloging public T cell receptors. In the later analysis, no new phenotypic data were used to find candidate immune exposures; instead, reliance was placed on TCR beta sequences and their occurrence across donors. Across about 380 genotyped donors of the cohort, an average of roughly 250,000 unique TCR beta nucleotide sequences per donor were sequenced, and 15% to 20% of those sequences were non-productive. To predict cytomegalovirus infection status, the study brought together high-throughput TCR immunosequencing, statistical association of individual TCRs with disease status, and machine learning. A later analysis re-analyzed previously published TCR beta repertoires from several hundred donors and added high-resolution HLA genotyping to study TCR occurrence patterns. HLA typing included class I and class II loci at four-digit resolution. The number of donors typed differed by locus, with roughly 620-630 for A, B, C, DRB1 and DQB1, around 560 for DQA1, 600 to 610 for DPA1, and approximately 470 for DPB1. Alongside the repertoire data, information on donor age, sex, ethnicity and CMV serostatus was compiled. In addition to the first cohort of 650 to 750 subjects, a separate validation cohort of over 90 different subjects was used. Of the approximately 400 genotyped donors, over 65% fell in the genetic ancestry cluster associated with self-reported Caucasian donors. Because of strong linkage in the cohort, 5 or 6 DR-DQ haplotypes were treated as single units for association and clustering. Broader findings and caveats from the paper: V-gene and J-gene trimming of TCR beta chains was associated with a missense DCLRE1C variant in a later genetic analysis, and the association was replicated in an independent cohort. Assigning TCR associations to individual alleles was difficult when HLA alleles, especially DR and DQ, strongly co-occurred. Presence/absence analyses assumed roughly uniform sequencing depth across donors, an assumption that may not hold. Only TCR beta chains were sequenced in this cohort, and the absence of alpha or paired-chain data limited detectable features. Most TCR sequences were observed very rarely across donors, whereas some public TCRs were present in many individuals. In a later analysis, most CMV-associated TCR beta chains were found to appear HLA-restricted, with HLA associations seemingly driven largely by CMV exposure. In an earlier analysis of more than 450 of the donors, most TCR beta V segments were observed in productive rearrangements about 87% or about 30% of the time, broadly matching IMGT annotations. Three of the identified cytomegalovirus-associated TCR beta chains were confirmed in vitro to be specific for cytomegalovirus antigens. In a later analysis, HLA-associated TCR beta chains showed more clonal expansion and lower generation probabilities than non-associated chains that were equally common. In both the original and validation cohorts, the classifier was reported to diagnose cytomegalovirus status with high specificity and sensitivity. Correlated functional status among segregating V segments might reflect linkage disequilibrium, but an unknown experimental factor could not be ruled out. A total of 164 TCR beta chains were listed by the study as associated with cytomegalovirus. The sequencing pipeline was judged likely to have produced a cluster of highly shared sequence variants as a technical artifact. Because some donors lacked HLA typing at each locus, the association tests relied only on the typed subset. A further reported finding was that TCR beta sequences accurately predicted the HLA-A and HLA-B alleles for most subjects in the first cohort. Some IMGT-functional V segments, including TRBV6-2 and TRBV6-3, could not be told apart with the 87-base-pair reads, so those segments were excluded. Several of the top co-occurrence clusters appeared to be linked to parvovirus B19, influenza, CMV and Epstein-Barr virus, according to a later analysis. Immune exposure information for the cohort was limited to CMV serostatus. According to a later genetic analysis, donors in an Asian-associated ancestry cluster had fewer N-insertions in productive TCRs than the roughly 700-donor mean. It was suggested by the authors that the approach could potentially be generalized to other disease states and immunological phenotypes. Because counts were too low, 15 to 20 rarely observed V segments, including chromosome 9 orphons, were left out of the earlier analysis of several hundred of the donors. A later analysis found that TCR association rates varied across HLA loci, with DRB1 alleles showing the most associated TCRs and HLA-C alleles the fewest. At a false discovery rate of 0.05, a later analysis linked approximately 18,000 TCR beta sequences to specific HLA alleles.

V loses 2 bases of germline sequence and J loses 7 bases, and the interval between the two ends is 12 bases. From its cysteine to its phenylalanine, the CDR3 spans 15 amino acids. Here the CDR3 DNA is all that survives: 45 bases in frame from base 1. As encoded in the germline V gene, CDR1 is MNHEY while CDR2 is SVGAGI. The library was made by the immunoSEQ multiplex PCR assay. For the multiplex PCR, a mixture combining 60 forward primers for TCR Vbeta segments and 13 reverse primers for TCR Jbeta segments was used. A multiplex PCR assay on genomic DNA amplified the CDR3 region of rearranged TCR beta genes. The amplified TCR beta libraries were sequenced on the Illumina HiSeq System as 87-base-pair reads. The authors' pipeline ran thus. A later analysis tallied 75 million to 95 million unique TCR beta chains across the 700 or so repertoires, and about 10 million of those chains were shared by two or more donors. Raw reads were error-corrected and collapsed into unique sequences with a nearest-neighbor algorithm that merged closely related sequences to remove PCR and sequencing errors. V, D and J gene segments were assigned by aligning CDR3 sequences to IMGT reference sequences. For a sequence to be retained, at least a six-nucleotide match to both a V gene segment and a J gene segment was required. Rearrangements were called productive when the CDR3 lacked stop codons and stayed in frame with V and J; all others were non-productive. Following IMGT convention, CDR3 was defined as the stretch from the second conserved V-encoded cysteine up to the conserved J-encoded phenylalanine. Sequences without an unambiguous match to a single V gene segment were excluded from the earlier analysis of about 600 of the donors. In an earlier analysis of about 590 of the donors, a V segment was called functional when productive rearrangements were above 56.7%, and segregating when the standard deviation between donors exceeded 5%. A statistical classification framework was developed to diagnose cytomegalovirus status using the catalog of TCR beta chain sequences. In a later analysis, V and J genes were assigned by comparing TCR nucleotide sequences against IMGT/GENE-DB human TR gene sequences. In a later analysis, CDR3 sequences and most-parsimonious VDJ recombination scenarios were assigned using the TCRdist pipeline. In a later analysis, every TCR beta chain was defined by the combination of its CDR3 amino acid sequence and its V-gene family, and reads without a unique V-gene family were dropped. In a later analysis, several hundred highly shared, low-generation-probability nucleotide sequences were removed to address suspected cross-contamination and a sequencing artifact. In a later analysis, a clonal expansion index was calculated for each public chain from normalized within-repertoire ranks of inferred template counts. Generation probabilities in a later analysis came from a VDJ recombination model fitted to out-of-frame rearrangements, and those results were checked against IGoR. In a later analysis, TCR-TCR, TCR-HLA and TCR-CMV co-occurrence was scored with hypergeometric tests, and a repertoire-size bias correction was applied to TCR pairs. In a later analysis, false discovery rates were estimated by permuting HLA or CMV assignments 20 times. A later analysis grouped co-occurring TCRs with DBSCAN, adding TCRdist sequence similarity when clustering within HLA-allele-positive subsets. For co-occurrence clustering, repertoires with fewer than 30,000 or more than 120,000 public chains were excluded, along with roughly 5 repertoires with anomalous nucleotide sharing. TCRdb carries this immuneACCESS record with in-frame sequences only. Its versions omit some clonotypes, under half of them owing to an unresolved V gene in the studies checked, with the rest unexplained. That table gives V, J and clone size, and the DNA gave D and trimming. The sample records more than 90,000 clones, 65% to 80% of which are singletons. The ten top clones hold roughly 8% of the sample.

In total, roughly 710 healthy bone marrow donors made up the cohort. At the time of sampling, all cohort members were nominally healthy, though unrecorded immune exposures were likely present. CMV serostatus was recorded as positive for 289 and negative for about 50% of the roughly 700 cohort members, whereas no CMV serostatus was recorded for the donor in question. Each donor provided a peripheral blood sample, and peripheral blood mononuclear cells were used for TCR beta sequencing. The Qiagen DNeasy Blood Extraction Kit was used to extract genomic DNA from the blood cell samples. Sequencing input: PBMCs. The chain couples TRBV6-5 to TRBJ1-6, with a tentative D gene TRBD1 over 6 matching bases. This TCR came from a human donor in good health. The CDR3 protein sequence reads: CASSYTGQQNSPLHF. The sequenced DNA is TGTGCCAGCAGTTACACGGGACAACAAAATTCACCCCTCCACTTT.